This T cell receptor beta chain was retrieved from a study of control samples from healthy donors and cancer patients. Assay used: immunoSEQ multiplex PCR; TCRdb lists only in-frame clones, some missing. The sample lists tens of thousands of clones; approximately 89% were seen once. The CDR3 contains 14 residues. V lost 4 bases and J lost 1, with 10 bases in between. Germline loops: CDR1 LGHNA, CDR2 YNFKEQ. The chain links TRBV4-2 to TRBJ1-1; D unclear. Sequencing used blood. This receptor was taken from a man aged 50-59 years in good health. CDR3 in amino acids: CASSLQVGNTEAFF. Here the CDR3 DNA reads TGTGCCAGCAGCCTCCAGGTGGGGAACACTGAAGCTTTCTTT.